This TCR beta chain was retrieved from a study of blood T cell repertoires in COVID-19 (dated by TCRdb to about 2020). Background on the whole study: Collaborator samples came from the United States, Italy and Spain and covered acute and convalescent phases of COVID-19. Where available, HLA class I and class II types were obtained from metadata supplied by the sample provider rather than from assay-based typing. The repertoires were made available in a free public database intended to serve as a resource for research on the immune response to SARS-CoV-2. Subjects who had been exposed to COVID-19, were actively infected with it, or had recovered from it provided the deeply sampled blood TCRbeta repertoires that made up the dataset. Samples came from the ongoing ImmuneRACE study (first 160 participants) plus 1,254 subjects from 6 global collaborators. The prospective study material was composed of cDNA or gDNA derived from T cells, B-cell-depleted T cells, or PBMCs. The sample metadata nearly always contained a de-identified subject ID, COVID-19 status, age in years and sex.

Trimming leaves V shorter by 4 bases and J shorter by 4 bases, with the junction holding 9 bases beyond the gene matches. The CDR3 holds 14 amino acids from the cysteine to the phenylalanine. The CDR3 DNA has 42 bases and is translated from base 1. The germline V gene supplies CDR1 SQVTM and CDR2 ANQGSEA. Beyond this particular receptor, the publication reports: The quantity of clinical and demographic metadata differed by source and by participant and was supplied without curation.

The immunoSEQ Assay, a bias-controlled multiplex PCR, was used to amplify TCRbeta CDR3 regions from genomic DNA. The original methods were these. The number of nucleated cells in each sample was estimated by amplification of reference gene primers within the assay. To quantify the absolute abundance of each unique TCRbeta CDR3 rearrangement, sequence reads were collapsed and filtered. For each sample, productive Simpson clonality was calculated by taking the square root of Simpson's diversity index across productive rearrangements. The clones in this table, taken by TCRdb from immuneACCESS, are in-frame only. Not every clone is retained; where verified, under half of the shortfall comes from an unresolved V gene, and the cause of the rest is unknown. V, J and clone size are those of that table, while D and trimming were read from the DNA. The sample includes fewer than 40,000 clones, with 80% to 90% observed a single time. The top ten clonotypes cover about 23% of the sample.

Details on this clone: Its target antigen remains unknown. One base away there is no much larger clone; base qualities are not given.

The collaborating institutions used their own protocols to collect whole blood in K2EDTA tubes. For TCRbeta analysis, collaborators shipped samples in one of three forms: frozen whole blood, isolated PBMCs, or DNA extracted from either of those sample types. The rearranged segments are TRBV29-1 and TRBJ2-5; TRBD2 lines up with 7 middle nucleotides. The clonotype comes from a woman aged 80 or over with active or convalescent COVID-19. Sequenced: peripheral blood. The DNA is TGCAGCGTTGGAGTGGGGGGGATCACAGAGACCCAGTACTTC. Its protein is CSVGVGGITETQYF.